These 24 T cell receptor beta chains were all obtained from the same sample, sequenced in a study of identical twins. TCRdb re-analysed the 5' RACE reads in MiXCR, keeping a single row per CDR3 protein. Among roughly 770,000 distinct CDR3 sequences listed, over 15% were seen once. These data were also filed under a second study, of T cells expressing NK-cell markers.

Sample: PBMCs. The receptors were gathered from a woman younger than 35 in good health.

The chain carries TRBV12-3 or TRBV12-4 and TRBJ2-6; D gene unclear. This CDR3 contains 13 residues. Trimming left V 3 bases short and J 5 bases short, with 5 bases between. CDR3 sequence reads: CASSFLRANVLTF. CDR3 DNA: TGTGCCAGCAGTTTCCTGAGGGCCAACGTCCTGACTTTC.

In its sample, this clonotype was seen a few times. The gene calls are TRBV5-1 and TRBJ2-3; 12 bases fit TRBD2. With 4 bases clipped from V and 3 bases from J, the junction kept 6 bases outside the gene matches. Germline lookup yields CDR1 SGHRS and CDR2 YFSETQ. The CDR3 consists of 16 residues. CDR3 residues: CASSRGLAGETDTQYF. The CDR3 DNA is TGCGCCAGCAGCAGGGGACTAGCGGGCGAAACAGATACGCAGTATTTT.

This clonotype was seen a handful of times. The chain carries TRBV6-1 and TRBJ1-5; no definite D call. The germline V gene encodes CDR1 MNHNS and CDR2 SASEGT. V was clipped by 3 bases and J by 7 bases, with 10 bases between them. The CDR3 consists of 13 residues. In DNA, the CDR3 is TGTGCCAGCAGTGAGGTAGAACGCCAGCCCCAGCATTTT. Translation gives CASSEVERQPQHF.

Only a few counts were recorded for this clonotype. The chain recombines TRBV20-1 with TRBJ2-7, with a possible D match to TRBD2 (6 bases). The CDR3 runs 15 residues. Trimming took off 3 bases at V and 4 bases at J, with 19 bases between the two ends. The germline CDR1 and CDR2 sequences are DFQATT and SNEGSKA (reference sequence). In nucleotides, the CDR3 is TGCAGTGCTAGGGGAGCAGCGGGCCTCATTTACGAGCAGTACTTC. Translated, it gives CSARGAAGLIYEQYF.

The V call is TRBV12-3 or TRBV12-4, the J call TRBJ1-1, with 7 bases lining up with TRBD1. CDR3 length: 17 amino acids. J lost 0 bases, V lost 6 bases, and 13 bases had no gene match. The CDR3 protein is CASSRSPGQSMNTEAFF. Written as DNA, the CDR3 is TGTGCCAGCAGCCGGTCCCCGGGACAGAGTATGAACACTGAAGCTTTCTTT.

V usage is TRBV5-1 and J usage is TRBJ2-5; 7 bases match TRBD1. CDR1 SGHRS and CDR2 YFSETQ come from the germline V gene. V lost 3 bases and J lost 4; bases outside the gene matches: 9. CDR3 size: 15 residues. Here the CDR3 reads CASSSSGGRGETQYF. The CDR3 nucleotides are TGCGCCAGCAGCTCCTCAGGGGGTCGGGGAGAGACCCAGTACTTC.

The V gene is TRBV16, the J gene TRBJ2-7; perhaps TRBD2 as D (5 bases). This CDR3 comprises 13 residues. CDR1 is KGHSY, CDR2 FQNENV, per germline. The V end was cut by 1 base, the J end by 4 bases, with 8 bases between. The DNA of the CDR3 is TGTGCCAGCAGCCAATTCGAGGGATACGAGCAGTACTTC. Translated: CASSQFEGYEQYF.

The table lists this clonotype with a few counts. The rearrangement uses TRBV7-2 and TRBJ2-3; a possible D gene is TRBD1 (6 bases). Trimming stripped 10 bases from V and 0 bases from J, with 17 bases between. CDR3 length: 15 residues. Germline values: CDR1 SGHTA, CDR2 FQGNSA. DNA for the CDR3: TGTGCCACCCGGCGGACAGCCTCTAGCACAGATACGCAGTATTTT. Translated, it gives CATRRTASSTDTQYF.

The CDR3 spells CASGSGGVYEQYF. CDR3 in DNA: TGTGCTAGTGGTTCCGGGGGGGTCTACGAGCAGTACTTC. This sequence joins TRBV12-5 and TRBJ2-7; 8 bases are shared with TRBD2. The length of the CDR3 is 13 residues. Trimming cost V 4 bases and J 3 bases; bases outside gene matches: 2. Germline CDR1 reads LGHNT; CDR2 reads FRNRAP.

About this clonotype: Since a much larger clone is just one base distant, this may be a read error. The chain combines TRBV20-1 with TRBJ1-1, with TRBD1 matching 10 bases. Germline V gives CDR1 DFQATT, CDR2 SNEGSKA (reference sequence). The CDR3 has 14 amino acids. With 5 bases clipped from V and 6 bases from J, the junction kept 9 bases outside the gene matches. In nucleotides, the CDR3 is TGCAGTGCTTTCCTGGACAGGGGGGACCCTGAAGCTTTCTTT. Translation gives CSAFLDRGDPEAFF.

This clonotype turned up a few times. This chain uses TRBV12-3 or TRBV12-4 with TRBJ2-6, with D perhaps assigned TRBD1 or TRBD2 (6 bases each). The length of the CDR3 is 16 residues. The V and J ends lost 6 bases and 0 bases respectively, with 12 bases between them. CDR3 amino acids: CASRKGGTSGANVLTF. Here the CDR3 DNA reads TGTGCCAGCAGAAAGGGGGGAACCTCTGGGGCCAACGTCCTGACTTTC.

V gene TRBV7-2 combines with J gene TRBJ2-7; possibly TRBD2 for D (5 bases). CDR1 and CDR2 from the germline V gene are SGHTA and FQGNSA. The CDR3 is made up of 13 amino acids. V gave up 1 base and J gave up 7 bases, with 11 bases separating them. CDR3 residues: CASSLVGVGEQYF. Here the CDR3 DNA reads TGTGCCAGCAGCTTAGTGGGAGTGGGAGAGCAGTACTTC.

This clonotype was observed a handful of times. CDR3 residues: CASRGHNSPLHF. The CDR3 coding sequence is TGTGCCAGCAGGGGGCACAATTCACCCCTCCACTTT. V is TRBV12-3 or TRBV12-4 and J is TRBJ1-6; perhaps TRBD1 as D (5 bases). V was shortened by 6 bases and J by 7 bases, with 7 bases between the two germline ends. This CDR3 region has 12 residues.

The CDR3 region is CASSDGLAGKQYF. The CDR3 nucleotides are TGCGCCAGCAGCGACGGACTAGCGGGGAAGCAGTACTTC. This chain uses TRBV5-1 with TRBJ2-7; 12 positions agree with TRBD2. V shed 4 bases and J 8 bases; nucleotides not matched to a gene: 4. Germline V gene sequence: CDR1 SGHRS, CDR2 YFSETQ. CDR3 length: 13 residues.

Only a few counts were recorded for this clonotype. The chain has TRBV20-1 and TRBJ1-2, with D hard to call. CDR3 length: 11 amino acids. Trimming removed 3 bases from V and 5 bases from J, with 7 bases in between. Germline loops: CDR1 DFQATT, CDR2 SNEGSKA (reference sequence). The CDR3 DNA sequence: TGCAGTGCTAGTCTCGGGTATGGCTACACCTTC. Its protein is CSASLGYGYTF.

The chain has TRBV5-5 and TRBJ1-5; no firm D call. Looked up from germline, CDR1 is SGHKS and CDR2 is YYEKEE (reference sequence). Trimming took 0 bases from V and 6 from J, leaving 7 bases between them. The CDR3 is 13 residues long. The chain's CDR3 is CASSLEGFQPQHF. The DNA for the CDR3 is TGTGCCAGCAGCTTGGAAGGGTTTCAGCCCCAGCATTTT.

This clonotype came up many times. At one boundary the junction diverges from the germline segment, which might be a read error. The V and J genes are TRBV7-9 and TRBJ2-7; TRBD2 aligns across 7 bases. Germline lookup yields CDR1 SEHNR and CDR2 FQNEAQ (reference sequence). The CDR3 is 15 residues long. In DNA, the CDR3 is TGCGCCAGCAGCTTGGGGCTAGCGGATTCCTACGAGCAGTACTTC. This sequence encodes CASSLGLADSYEQYF.

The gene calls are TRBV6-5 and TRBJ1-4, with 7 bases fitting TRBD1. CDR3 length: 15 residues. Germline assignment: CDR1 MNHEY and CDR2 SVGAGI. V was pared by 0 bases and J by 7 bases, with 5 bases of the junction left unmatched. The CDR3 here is CASSYSTGRREKLFF. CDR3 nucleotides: TGTGCCAGCAGTTACTCGACAGGGCGGCGTGAAAAACTGTTTTTT.

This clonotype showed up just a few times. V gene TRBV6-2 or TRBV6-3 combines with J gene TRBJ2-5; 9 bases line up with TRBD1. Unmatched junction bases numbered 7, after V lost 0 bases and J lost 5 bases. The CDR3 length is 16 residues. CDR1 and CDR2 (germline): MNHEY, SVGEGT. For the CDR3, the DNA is TGTGCCAGCAGTTACTCCTCCGGGACAGGGAGCGAGACCCAGTACTTC. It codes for CASSYSSGTGSETQYF.

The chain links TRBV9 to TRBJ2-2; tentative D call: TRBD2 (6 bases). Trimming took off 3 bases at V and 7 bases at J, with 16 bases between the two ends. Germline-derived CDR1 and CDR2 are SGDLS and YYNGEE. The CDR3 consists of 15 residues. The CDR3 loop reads CASSGGDVPNGELFF. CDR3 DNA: TGTGCCAGCAGCGGGGGGGACGTCCCCAACGGGGAGCTGTTTTTT.

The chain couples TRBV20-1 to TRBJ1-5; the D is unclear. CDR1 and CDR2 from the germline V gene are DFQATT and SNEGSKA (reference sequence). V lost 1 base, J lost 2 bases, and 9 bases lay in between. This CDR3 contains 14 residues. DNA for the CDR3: TGCAGTGCTAGAGGCCACGGGGGCAATCAGCCCCAGCATTTT. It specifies CSARGHGGNQPQHF.

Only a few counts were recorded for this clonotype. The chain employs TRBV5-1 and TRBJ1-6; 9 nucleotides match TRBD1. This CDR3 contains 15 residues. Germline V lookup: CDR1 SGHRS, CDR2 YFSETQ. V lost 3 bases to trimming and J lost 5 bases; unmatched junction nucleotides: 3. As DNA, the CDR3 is TGCGCCAGCAGCTGGGACAGGGCGAATAATTCACCCCTCCACTTT. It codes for CASSWDRANNSPLHF.

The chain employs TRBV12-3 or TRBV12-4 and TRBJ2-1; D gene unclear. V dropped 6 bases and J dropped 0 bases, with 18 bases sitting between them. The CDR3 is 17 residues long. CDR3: CASSPSGSPSSYNEQFF. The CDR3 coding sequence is TGTGCCAGCAGCCCCTCGGGCTCTCCGAGCTCCTACAATGAGCAGTTCTTC.

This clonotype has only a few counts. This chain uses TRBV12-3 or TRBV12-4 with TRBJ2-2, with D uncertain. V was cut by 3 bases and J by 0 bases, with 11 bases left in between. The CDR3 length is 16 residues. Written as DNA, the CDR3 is TGTGCCAGCAGTTTGGGGATGTATTCGAACACCGGGGAGCTGTTTTTT. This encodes CASSLGMYSNTGELFF.